These 25 T cell receptor beta chains came from one sample sequenced in a study of blood T cell repertoires in COVID-19. The method was immunoSEQ multiplex PCR; TCRdb's version includes in-frame clones alone and lacks a portion of them. The table lists some 130,000 clones, 65% to 85% of them singletons. What was sequenced was peripheral blood. Every receptor here comes from a man aged 65 to 79 with acute or convalescent COVID-19.

The CDR3 is CASRPDSRANQPQHF. CDR3 DNA: TGTGCCAGTAGACCAGACAGTAGGGCCAATCAGCCCCAGCATTTT. The V gene is TRBV19, the J gene TRBJ1-5; D may be TRBD1 (5 bases). The CDR3 runs 15 residues. In germline, CDR1 is LNHDA, CDR2 SQIVND (reference sequence). V dropped 6 bases and J dropped 3 bases, with 15 bases sitting between them.

The chain combines TRBV2 with TRBJ1-5, with 9 bases that match TRBD1. V was pared by 6 bases and J by 0 bases, with 12 bases of the junction left unmatched. The CDR3 is 18 amino acids. Germline CDR1 and CDR2: SNHLY and FYNNEI. The CDR3 region has the DNA TGTGCCAGCAGAGGTAATGGGACAGGGAAAAATAGCAATCAGCCCCAGCATTTT. Residues: CASRGNGTGKNSNQPQHF.

This chain links TRBV19 with TRBJ2-1; 8 bases line up with TRBD1. The CDR3 spans 15 residues. The J segment lost 6 bases and the V segment lost 1 base, leaving 5 bases of the junction unmatched. The germline V gene encodes CDR1 LNHDA and CDR2 SQIVND (reference sequence). The CDR3 DNA is TGTGCCAGTAGTATAGGCAGGGGGCGAGGCAATGAGCAGTTCTTC. It codes for CASSIGRGRGNEQFF.

V and J are TRBV6-1 and TRBJ2-3; 9 bases are shared with TRBD2. Germline trimming cut 2 bases from V and 1 base from J; bases unmatched to any gene: 1. CDR1 is MNHNS, CDR2 SASEGT, per germline. The CDR3 spans 15 residues. In nucleotides, the CDR3 is TGTGCCAGCAGTGAATGGACTAGCGGCACAGATACGCAGTATTTT. Encoded protein: CASSEWTSGTDTQYF.

CDR3 protein: CASSFRDNSPLHF. The DNA for the CDR3 is TGCGCCAGCAGCTTCAGGGATAATTCACCCCTCCACTTT. The chain has TRBV5-1 and TRBJ1-6; D possibly corresponds to TRBD1 (5 bases). Germline CDR1 SGHRS, CDR2 YFSETQ. The ends were cut back, 2 bases at V and 5 bases at J, with 5 bases in the middle. The CDR3 length is 13 residues.

This clone was found a few times. J is TRBJ1-1 and V is TRBV4-2, with D tentatively TRBD1 (6 bases). The germline CDR1 and CDR2 sequences are LGHNA and YNFKEQ. Between the trimmed V and J ends, which lost 5 bases and 8 bases, there was a span of 21 bases. The CDR3 totals 15 residues. The CDR3 reads CASSTTGTINSEAFF. DNA of the CDR3: TGTGCCAGCAGCACCACCGGGACAATAAACTCCGAAGCTTTCTTT.

The chain couples TRBV28 to TRBJ1-5; 10 bases align to TRBD1. There are 15 residues in the CDR3. Trimming removed 6 bases from V and 9 bases from J; junction bases left unmatched: 11. Germline V gives CDR1 MDHEN, CDR2 SYDVKM. The CDR3 reads CASSSGTGAAWPQHF. DNA of the CDR3: TGTGCCAGCAGCTCCGGGACAGGGGCTGCATGGCCCCAGCATTTT.

The V and J genes are TRBV3-1 (or the pseudogene TRBV3-2) and TRBJ1-2; D is perhaps TRBD1 (6 bases). With 1 base removed from V and 8 bases from J, the gap between germline ends came to 11 bases. The CDR3 extends over 13 amino acids. Germline CDR1 LGHDT, CDR2 YNNKEL (reference sequence). The CDR3 spells CASSQGGGGGYTF. The DNA for the CDR3 is TGTGCCAGCAGCCAAGGGGGCGGGGGCGGCTACACCTTC.

This chain links TRBV6-5 with TRBJ2-1; D gene ambiguous. Deletions cut 6 bases from V and 5 bases from J, with 11 bases between. Germline assignment: CDR1 MNHEY and CDR2 SVGAGI. This CDR3 has 13 amino acids. The CDR3 DNA is TGTGCCAGCAGCGTCGAGTTCAACAATGAGCAGTTCTTC. The encoded protein is CASSVEFNNEQFF.

Regarding this clone: One junction end does not reproduce the germline sequence, and a read error may be involved. Written as DNA, the CDR3 is TGTGCTAGCAGCTTGAGTGGTTTCGGCAATGAGCAGTTCTTC. Translating gives CASSLSGFGNEQFF. The chain is built from TRBV7-7 and TRBJ2-1; D gene unclear. CDR1 SSHAT and CDR2 FNYEAQ come from the germline V gene (reference sequence). The CDR3 length is 14 residues. Full variable domain (rest looked up from reference TRBV7-7 and TRBJ2-1): GAGVSQSPRYKVTKRGQDVTLRCDPISSHATLYWYQQALGQGPEFLTYFNYEAQPDKSGLPSDRFSAERPEGSISTLTIQRTEQRDSAMYRCASSLSGFGNEQFFGPGTRLTVL.

The chain combines TRBV6-6 with TRBJ1-2, with D maybe TRBD1 (6 bases). V was shortened by 4 bases and J by 2 bases, with 11 bases between the two germline ends. This CDR3 is built from 14 residues. Germline assignment: CDR1 MNHNY and CDR2 SVGAGI (reference sequence). CDR3 nucleotide sequence: TGTGCCAGCAGTTTTTTGGGGGCAAACTATGGCTACACCTTC. Its translation: CASSFLGANYGYTF.

This clone was observed a handful of times. V gene TRBV7-2 combines with J gene TRBJ1-4; D is undetermined. This CDR3 comprises 13 residues. Germline assignment: CDR1 SGHTA and CDR2 FQGNSA. V lost 4 bases and J lost 8, with 11 bases in between. The CDR3 protein is CASSSRLNEKLFF. CDR3 bases: TGTGCCAGCAGCTCTCGTCTAAACGAAAAACTGTTTTTT. Drawing the rest from reference TRBV7-2 and TRBJ1-4, the complete variable domain is GAGVSQSPSNKVTEKGKDVELRCDPISGHTALYWYRQSLGQGLEFLIYFQGNSAPDKSGLPSDRFSAERTGGSVSTLTIQRTQQEDSAVYLCASSSRLNEKLFFGSGTQLSVL.

V usage is TRBV5-1 and J usage is TRBJ1-2; a possible D gene is TRBD1 (6 bases). CDR3 length equals 13 residues. The V and J ends lost 7 bases and 8 bases respectively, with 18 bases between them. Per germline, CDR1 SGHRS and CDR2 YFSETQ. The CDR3 DNA sequence: TGCGCCAGCGGGGGCGGAGGAAGAGGAGGCTACACCTTC. This translates into CASGGGGRGGYTF.

This clone was picked up a small number of times. The chain uses TRBV20-1 and TRBJ2-2; TRBD2 aligns across 7 bases. This CDR3 spans 14 amino acids. CDR1 is DFQATT, CDR2 SNEGSKA, per germline (reference sequence). CDR3 bases: TGCAGGGCCAGTCGACGGGGGGTCACCGGGGAGCTGTTTTTT. Residues: CRASRRGVTGELFF.

The rearrangement uses TRBV6-5 and TRBJ2-1; D is perhaps TRBD1 (6 bases). The CDR3 has 15 amino acids. Per the germline V gene, CDR1 is MNHEY and CDR2 is SVGAGI. V lost 6 bases to trimming and J lost 4 bases, with 16 bases between them. This chain's CDR3 is CASSPDWGLYNEQFF. The CDR3 nucleotides read TGTGCCAGCAGCCCAGACTGGGGGCTTTACAATGAGCAGTTCTTC.

V usage is TRBV6-5 and J usage is TRBJ1-4; 7 positions agree with TRBD1. V lost 7 bases, J lost 9 bases, and 11 bases stayed unmatched. The germline V gene encodes CDR1 MNHEY and CDR2 SVGAGI. The CDR3 has 14 amino acids. CDR3: CASTPGQPGQKLFF. CDR3 nucleotides: TGTGCCAGCACACCGGGACAGCCAGGGCAAAAACTGTTTTTT.

CDR3 protein: CASSPQRGVTVGELFF. CDR3 in DNA: TGTGCCAGCAGCCCCCAGCGGGGGGTTACCGTTGGGGAGCTGTTTTTT. V and J are TRBV7-8 and TRBJ2-2; 9 nucleotides align to TRBD2. J lost 8 bases, V lost 5 bases, and 12 bases had no gene match. This CDR3 has 16 amino acids. The germline V gene encodes CDR1 SGHVS and CDR2 FQNEAQ.

V usage is TRBV5-4 and J usage is TRBJ2-1; 8 bases map to TRBD2. This CDR3 spans 16 amino acids. Germline loops: CDR1 SGHNT, CDR2 YYREEE (reference sequence). The V and J ends lost 4 bases and 0 bases, in that order; junction bases with no gene match: 6. CDR3 residues: CASSPSGGGSYNEQFF. Here the CDR3 DNA reads TGTGCCAGCAGCCCGTCGGGGGGGGGCTCCTACAATGAGCAGTTCTTC.

This chain connects TRBV10-2 to TRBJ1-2; 7 nucleotides line up with TRBD1. Germline V gene data show CDR1 as WSHSY and CDR2 as SAAADI. The CDR3 sequence is 13 residues long. V lost 2 bases to trimming and J lost 3 bases; unmatched junction nucleotides: 0. This chain's CDR3 is CASSETGDYGYTF. CDR3 DNA sequence: TGCGCCAGCAGTGAGACAGGGGACTATGGCTACACCTTC.

The chain combines TRBV7-3 with TRBJ2-1, with D possibly matching TRBD1 (6 bases). Germline assignment: CDR1 SGHTA and CDR2 FQGTGA. Trimming shortened V by 3 bases and J by 9 bases, and 12 bases separated the two germline ends. The CDR3 consists of 13 residues. CDR3 sequence (DNA): TGTGCCAGCAGCTTGGGACACCTAAGTGAGCAGTTCTTC. This encodes CASSLGHLSEQFF.

This sequence joins TRBV10-3 and TRBJ2-7; possible D gene TRBD1, 5 bases. Trimming took off 6 bases at V and 5 bases at J, with 17 bases between the two ends. Per the germline V gene, CDR1 is ENHRY and CDR2 is SYGVKD. The CDR3 has 14 amino acids. The CDR3 reads CAISETGPINEQYF. The CDR3 DNA reads as TGTGCCATCAGCGAAACAGGTCCCATCAACGAGCAGTACTTC.

By share, this clone counts as medium-sized. This chain joins TRBV12-5 and TRBJ2-3, with TRBD2 identical over 8 bases. The CDR3 runs 15 residues. V dropped 9 bases and J dropped 2; count of bases not matched to a gene: 10. Germline V gene data show CDR1 as LGHNT and CDR2 as FRNRAP. This CDR3 is CASSGGPSITDTQYF. For the CDR3, the DNA is TGTGCTAGCAGCGGGGGCCCGAGTATCACAGATACGCAGTATTTT.

The rearrangement joins TRBV6-5 to TRBJ2-1, with 9 bases fitting TRBD1. The CDR3 extends over 14 amino acids. Germline CDR1 is MNHEY and CDR2 is SVGAGI. V was pared by 6 bases and J by 6 bases, with 6 bases of the junction left unmatched. The CDR3 nucleotides read TGTGCCAGCAGGCCCGGGACAGGGTCCAATGAGCAGTTCTTC. Protein product: CASRPGTGSNEQFF.

This clone was recorded a few times. The chain uses TRBV5-6 and TRBJ1-2; 7 nucleotides align to TRBD1. V shed 0 bases, J shed 4 bases, and the junction held 3 bases outside the gene matches. In germline, CDR1 is SGHDT, CDR2 YYEEEE. CDR3 size: 14 residues. CDR3 sequence (DNA): TGTGCCAGCAGCTTGGGGGGGACAGCCTATGGCTACACCTTC. It yields the protein CASSLGGTAYGYTF.

The gene calls are TRBV7-9 and TRBJ2-2; the match to TRBD1 covers 10 bases. V trimming: 5 bases; J trimming: 3 bases; junction bases outside the gene matches: 12. Looked up from germline, CDR1 is SEHNR and CDR2 is FQNEAQ (reference sequence). This CDR3 region has 18 residues. The CDR3 reads CASSPGQGFPTDTGELFF. The CDR3, as DNA: TGTGCCAGCAGCCCGGGACAGGGGTTCCCCACTGACACCGGGGAGCTGTTTTTT.